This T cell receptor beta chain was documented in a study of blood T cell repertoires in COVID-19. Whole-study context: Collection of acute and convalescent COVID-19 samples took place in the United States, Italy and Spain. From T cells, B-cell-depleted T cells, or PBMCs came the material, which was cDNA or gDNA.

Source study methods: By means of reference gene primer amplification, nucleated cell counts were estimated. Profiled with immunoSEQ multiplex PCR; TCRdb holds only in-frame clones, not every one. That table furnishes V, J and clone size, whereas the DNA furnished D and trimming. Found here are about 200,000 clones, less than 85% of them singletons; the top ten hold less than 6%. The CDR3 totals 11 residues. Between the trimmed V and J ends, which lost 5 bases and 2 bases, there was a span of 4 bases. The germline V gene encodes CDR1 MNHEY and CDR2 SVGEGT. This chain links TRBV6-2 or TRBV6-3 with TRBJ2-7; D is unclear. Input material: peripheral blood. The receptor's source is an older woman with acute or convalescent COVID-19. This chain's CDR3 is CASSVTYEQYF. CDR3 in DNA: TGTGCCAGCAGTGTCACCTACGAGCAGTACTTC.